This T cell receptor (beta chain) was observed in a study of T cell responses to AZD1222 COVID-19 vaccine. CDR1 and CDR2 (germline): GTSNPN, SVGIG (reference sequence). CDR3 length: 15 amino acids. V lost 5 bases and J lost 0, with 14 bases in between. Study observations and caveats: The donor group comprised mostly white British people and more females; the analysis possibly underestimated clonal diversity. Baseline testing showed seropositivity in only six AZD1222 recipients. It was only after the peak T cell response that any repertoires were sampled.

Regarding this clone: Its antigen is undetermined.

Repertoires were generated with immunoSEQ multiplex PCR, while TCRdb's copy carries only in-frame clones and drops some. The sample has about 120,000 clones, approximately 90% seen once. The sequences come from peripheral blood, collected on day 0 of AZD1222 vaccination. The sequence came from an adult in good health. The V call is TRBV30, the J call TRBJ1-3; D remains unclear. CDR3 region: CAWVASGSSGNTIYF. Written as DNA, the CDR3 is TGTGCCTGGGTAGCCTCCGGGAGCTCTGGAAACACCATATATTTT.